This TCR beta chain was retrieved from a study of shared clonotypes between healthy human individuals. Whole-study findings and limits: Large sequencing depth failed to make sorted-subset sequencing complete, rarefaction showed. Clonotypes shared by all four sorted-subset donors had higher generation probabilities than non-shared clonotypes.

The CDR3 totals 14 residues. The junction had 3 bases not matched to a gene; V was cut back by 1 base and J by 3 bases. CDR1 is LGHNA, CDR2 YNFKEQ, per germline. Splitting of CD4+ cells produced CD45RA+ naive and CD45RA-negative memory subsets. The authors ran the assay at deep level. Generated by immunoSEQ multiplex PCR, the TCRdb table keeps only in-frame clones and is missing some. The data contain about a million clones, about 70% of them singletons. To note about this clone: Its matching antigen is unknown. Other DNA sequences within the sample encode an identical CDR3.

This receptor was taken from a man aged 18-30 years in good health. Sequenced sample: memory CD4+ T cells sorted from blood. Regarding subset: CD45RA-negative fraction. The chain joins TRBV4-2 to TRBJ2-7, with 7 bases identical to TRBD2. The CDR3 loop is CASSQAGGNYEQYF. In nucleotides, the CDR3 is TGTGCCAGCAGCCAAGCGGGAGGAAACTACGAGCAGTACTTC.